Many counts were recorded for the clone carrying this T cell receptor beta chain. Trimming pared 1 base from V and 3 bases from J, leaving 13 bases between. This CDR3 is built from 15 residues. Germline V gene data show CDR1 as LNHDA and CDR2 as SQIVND (reference sequence). Time point of the sample: newly diagnosed GD, antithyroid drugs for less than 3 months. From PBMCs, RNA was extracted and then used to make the TCR library. The sample is drawn from a study of regulatory T cells in long-lasting Graves disease. Arm-PCR of CDR3 regions with iRepertoire HTBI primers generated TCR beta libraries. TCRdb itself ran the multiplex PCR reads through MiXCR, one entry per CDR3 protein. The table shows about 220,000 distinct CDR3 sequences, with about 19% occurring only once. These data also formed part of another study, on T cells in Graves' hyperthyroidism and ophthalmopathy.

The chain uses TRBV19 and TRBJ2-7, with D perhaps matching TRBD1 (5 bases). The sequencing here drew on peripheral blood mononuclear cells (PBMCs), taken at new diagnosis, from a patient treated with antithyroid drugs. This TCR came from a woman in her twenties or thirties with Graves disease. CDR3 nucleotides: TGTGCCAGTAGTATAGCAAGGGGCCAGAGCTACGAGCAGTACTTC. This sequence encodes CASSIARGQSYEQYF.